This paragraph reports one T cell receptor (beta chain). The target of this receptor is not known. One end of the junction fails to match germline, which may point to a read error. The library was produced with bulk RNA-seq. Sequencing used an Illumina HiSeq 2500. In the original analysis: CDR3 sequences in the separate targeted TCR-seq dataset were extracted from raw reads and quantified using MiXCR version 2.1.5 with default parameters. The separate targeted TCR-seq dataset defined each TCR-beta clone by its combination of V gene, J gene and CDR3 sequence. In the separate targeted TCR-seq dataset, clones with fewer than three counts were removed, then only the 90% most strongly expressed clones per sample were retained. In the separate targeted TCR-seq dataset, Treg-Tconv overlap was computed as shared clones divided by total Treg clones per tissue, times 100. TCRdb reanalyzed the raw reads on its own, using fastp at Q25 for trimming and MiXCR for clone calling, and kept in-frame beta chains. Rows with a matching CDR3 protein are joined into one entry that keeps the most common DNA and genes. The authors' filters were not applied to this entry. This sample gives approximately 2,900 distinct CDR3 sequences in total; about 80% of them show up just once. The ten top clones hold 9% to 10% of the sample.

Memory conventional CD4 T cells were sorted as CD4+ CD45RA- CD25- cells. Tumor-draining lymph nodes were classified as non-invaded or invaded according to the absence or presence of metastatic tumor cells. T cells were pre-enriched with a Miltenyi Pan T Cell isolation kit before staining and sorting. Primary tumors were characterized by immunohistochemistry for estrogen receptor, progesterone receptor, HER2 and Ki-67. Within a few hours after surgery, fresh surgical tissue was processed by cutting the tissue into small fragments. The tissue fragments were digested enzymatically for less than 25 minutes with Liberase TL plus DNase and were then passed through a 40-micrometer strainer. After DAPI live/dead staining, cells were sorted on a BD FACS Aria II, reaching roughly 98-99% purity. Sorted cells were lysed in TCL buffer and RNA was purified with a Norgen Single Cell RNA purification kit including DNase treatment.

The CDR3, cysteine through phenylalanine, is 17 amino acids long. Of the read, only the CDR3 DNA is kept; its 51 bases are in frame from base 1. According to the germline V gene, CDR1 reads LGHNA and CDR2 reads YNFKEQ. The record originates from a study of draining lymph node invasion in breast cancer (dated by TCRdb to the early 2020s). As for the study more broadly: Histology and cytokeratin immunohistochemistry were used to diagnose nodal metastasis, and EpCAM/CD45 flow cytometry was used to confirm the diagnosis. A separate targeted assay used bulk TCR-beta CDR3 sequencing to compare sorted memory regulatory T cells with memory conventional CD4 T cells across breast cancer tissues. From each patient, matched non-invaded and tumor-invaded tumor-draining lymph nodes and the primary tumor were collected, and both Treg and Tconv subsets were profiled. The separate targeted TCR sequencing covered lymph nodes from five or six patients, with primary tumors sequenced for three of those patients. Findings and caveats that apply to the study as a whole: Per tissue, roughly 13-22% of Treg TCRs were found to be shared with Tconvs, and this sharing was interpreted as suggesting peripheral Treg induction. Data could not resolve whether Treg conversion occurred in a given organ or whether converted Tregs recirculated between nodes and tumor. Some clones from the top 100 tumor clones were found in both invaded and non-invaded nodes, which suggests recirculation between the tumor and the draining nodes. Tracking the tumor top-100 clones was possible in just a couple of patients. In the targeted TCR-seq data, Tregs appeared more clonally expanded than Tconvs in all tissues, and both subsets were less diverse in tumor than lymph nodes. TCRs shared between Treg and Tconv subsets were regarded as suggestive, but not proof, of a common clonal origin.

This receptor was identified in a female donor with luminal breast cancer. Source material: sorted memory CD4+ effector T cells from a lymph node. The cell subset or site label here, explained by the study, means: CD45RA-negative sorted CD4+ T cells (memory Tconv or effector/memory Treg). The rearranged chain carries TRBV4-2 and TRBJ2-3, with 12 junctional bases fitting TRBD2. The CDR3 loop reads CASSQAASGGARDTQYF. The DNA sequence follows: TGTGCCAGCAGTCAAGCGGCTAGCGGGGGGGCTCGTGATACGCAGTATTTT.